The 21 T cell receptor beta chains listed next were all sequenced from one sample in a study of a mutant IDH1 vaccine in newly diagnosed glioma (dated by TCRdb to about 2021). No antigens are known for them. Per the publication, the time point label means: week 35, safety follow-up. A 20-mer mutant IDH1 peptide at 300 micrograms in Montanide made up each vaccine dose, which was injected subcutaneously together with topical imiquimod. Libraries were prepared through the immunoSEQ multiplex PCR assay. Drawn from immuneACCESS, this table holds only the in-frame rearrangements with V and J called that TCRdb kept. Clones are partly lost; checked studies trace under half to an unresolved V gene and leave the rest unexplained. Within this sample are roughly 51,000 clones, with more than 60% of them counted one time only. Of the sample, 5.5% to 8.5% falls within the top ten clones. The sequencing here drew on PBMCs, taken from a glioma patient whose treatment included an IDH1 peptide vaccine. These receptors all stem from a man aged 35-49 years with glioma.

This chain connects TRBV5-4 to TRBJ2-1, with 14 bases matching TRBD2. With 4 bases clipped from V and 8 bases from J, the junction kept 8 bases outside the gene matches. The CDR3 runs to 16 residues. Looked up from germline, CDR1 is SGHNT and CDR2 is YYREEE (reference sequence). In DNA, the CDR3 is TGTGCCAGCAGCGGGGAAGGACTAGCGGGGGGCTATGAGCAGTTCTTC. Translating it yields CASSGEGLAGGYEQFF.

CDR3 sequence: CASSLAGGGELFF. CDR3 coding DNA: TGTGCCAGCAGCTTGGCGGGGGGCGGGGAGCTGTTTTTT. The V call is TRBV5-4, the J call TRBJ2-2, with 7 bases that match TRBD2. Trimming took 0 bases from V and 7 from J; bases not matched to a gene: 0. The CDR3 covers 13 residues. CDR1 SGHNT and CDR2 YYREEE come from the germline V gene (reference sequence).

J is TRBJ2-3 and V is TRBV7-9; D might be TRBD1 (6 bases). This CDR3 has 16 amino acids. The germline V and J ends were trimmed by 0 bases and 3 bases, with 13 bases remaining between them. CDR1 and CDR2 (germline): SEHNR, FQNEAQ (reference sequence). The CDR3 loop reads CASSLADLGGTDTQYF. The CDR3 region has the DNA TGTGCCAGCAGCTTAGCTGACTTAGGGGGTACAGATACGCAGTATTTT.

This chain links TRBV13 with TRBJ1-1; no clear D gene. The CDR3 is made up of 12 amino acids. Germline loops: CDR1 PRHDT, CDR2 FYEKMQ (reference sequence). The germline V and J ends were trimmed by 7 bases and 9 bases, with 15 bases remaining between them. The CDR3 region has the DNA TGTGCCAGCACCGACGTACGGGGAAAAGCTTTCTTT. It specifies CASTDVRGKAFF.

This clone has only one observation. The J gene is TRBJ2-7, the V gene TRBV12-5; 7 nucleotides agree with TRBD1. Germline CDR1 reads LGHNT; CDR2 reads FRNRAP. V lost 4 bases to trimming and J lost 5 bases; unmatched junction nucleotides: 8. The CDR3 runs 14 residues. As DNA, the CDR3 is TGTGCTAGTGGTTCGCCGGGACAGAACCACGAGCAGTACTTC. This sequence encodes CASGSPGQNHEQYF.

The CDR3 nucleotides are TGTGCCAGCAATTGGGGGGCGAGCACCGGGGAGCTGTTTTTT. Its protein product is CASNWGASTGELFF. V usage is TRBV6-5 and J usage is TRBJ2-2; tentatively, D is TRBD1 or TRBD2 (6 bases each). CDR3 length: 14 amino acids. V was cut by 7 bases and J by 4 bases, with 13 bases left in between. CDR1 and CDR2 (germline): MNHEY, SVGAGI.

This clone has more than one count but fewer than ten. The V gene is TRBV10-3, the J gene TRBJ1-5; no firm D call. The CDR3 spans 13 residues. Germline lookup yields CDR1 ENHRY and CDR2 SYGVKD. Trimming stripped 2 bases from V and 4 bases from J, with 6 bases between. The DNA for the CDR3 is TGTGCCATCAGTGAGCCGGGGAATCAGCCCCAGCATTTT. As protein: CAISEPGNQPQHF.

The chain is built from TRBV13 and TRBJ1-6; tentative D call: TRBD1 (6 bases). With 3 bases removed from V and 10 bases from J, the gap between germline ends came to 10 bases. Germline values: CDR1 PRHDT, CDR2 FYEKMQ (reference sequence). This CDR3 has 13 amino acids. In DNA, the CDR3 is TGTGCCAGCAGCTTGAGGGGGAGGTCACCCCTCCACTTT. Amino acid sequence: CASSLRGRSPLHF.

This chain connects TRBV29-1 to TRBJ1-2; no clear D. Germline-derived CDR1 and CDR2 are SQVTM and ANQGSEA. V was pared by 3 bases and J by 5 bases, with 13 bases between. This CDR3 comprises 13 residues. This chain's CDR3 is CSVERSRQYGYTF. In DNA, the CDR3 is TGCAGCGTTGAGCGGAGCAGACAATATGGCTACACCTTC.

The chain joins TRBV4-1 to TRBJ2-7; possibly TRBD1 for D (6 bases). V was cut by 2 bases and J by 3 bases, with 11 bases left in between. This CDR3 has 14 residues. Germline V lookup: CDR1 MGHRA, CDR2 YSYEKL. As DNA, the CDR3 is TGCGCCAGCAGCCAACTAGAGGGGGTCTACGAGCAGTACTTC. This codes for CASSQLEGVYEQYF.

The table lists this clone with a count of one. V is TRBV29-1 and J is TRBJ1-2, with D perhaps matching TRBD1 (5 bases). The CDR3 spans 12 residues. The germline V gene has CDR1 SQVTM and CDR2 ANQGSEA. The ends were cut back, 8 bases at V and 1 base at J, with 11 bases in the middle. This chain's CDR3 is CSSQTVNYGYTF. The CDR3 bases are TGCAGCTCTCAGACAGTTAACTATGGCTACACCTTC.

The rearrangement joins TRBV6-5 to TRBJ2-1, with a weak D call TRBD2 (6 bases). CDR3 length: 14 amino acids. Trimming shortened V by 4 bases and J by 3 bases, and 10 bases separated the two germline ends. CDR1 and CDR2 from the germline V gene are MNHEY and SVGAGI. The CDR3 DNA reads as TGTGCCAGCAGTTTACCCGGGAGCTACAATGAGCAGTTCTTC. Its translation is CASSLPGSYNEQFF.

The J gene is TRBJ2-2, the V gene TRBV7-8; D is possibly TRBD2 (6 bases). This CDR3 has 15 residues. Germline lookup yields CDR1 SGHVS and CDR2 FQNEAQ. V lost 1 base to trimming and J lost 7 bases, with 13 bases between them. CDR3 in DNA: TGTGCCAGCAGCTTAGTTGTCGGGGGAGGCGGGGAGCTGTTTTTT. Encoded protein: CASSLVVGGGGELFF.

V gene TRBV27 combines with J gene TRBJ2-7; D may be TRBD1 or TRBD2 (6 bases each). With 3 bases removed from V and 2 bases from J, the gap between germline ends came to 11 bases. The CDR3 runs 14 residues. Germline V gene lookup returns CDR1 MNHEY and CDR2 SMNVEV (reference sequence). CDR3 amino acids: CASSLAGGTYEQYF. The CDR3 DNA reads TGTGCCAGCAGTTTGGCCGGGGGCACCTACGAGCAGTACTTC.

The chain uses TRBV9 and TRBJ2-5; the D gene could be TRBD1 or TRBD2 (5 bases each). The V end was cut by 2 bases, the J end by 0 bases, with 11 bases between. CDR1 and CDR2 from the germline V gene are SGDLS and YYNGEE. The CDR3 is 15 residues long. CDR3 nucleotide sequence: TGTGCCAGCAGCGTCGGGACCGTCGACCAAGAGACCCAGTACTTC. It yields the protein CASSVGTVDQETQYF.

The gene calls are TRBV7-9 and TRBJ2-5; 10 positions agree with TRBD1. This CDR3 is 14 amino acids long. CDR1 is SEHNR, CDR2 FQNEAQ, per germline (reference sequence). J gave up 5 bases and V 5 bases, and 5 bases lay outside the gene matches. In DNA, the CDR3 is TGTGCCAGCAGCCTGGGACAGGGGAAGGAGACCCAGTACTTC. Translated, it gives CASSLGQGKETQYF.

This chain links TRBV2 with TRBJ2-4, with D hard to call. Trimming removed 8 bases at V and 0 bases at J, with 8 bases between. The CDR3 spans 13 residues. Germline-derived CDR1 and CDR2 are SNHLY and FYNNEI. The CDR3 coding sequence is TGTGCCAGCGCGCCACTAGCCAAAAACATTCAGTACTTC. As protein: CASAPLAKNIQYF.

The chain carries TRBV5-6 and TRBJ1-5; D perhaps matches TRBD1 (5 bases). V lost 0 bases and J 7 bases, leaving 14 bases between the germline ends. CDR3 length: 15 amino acids. Germline V gene data show CDR1 as SGHDT and CDR2 as YYEEEE. CDR3 in DNA: TGTGCCAGCAGCTTGGGCCTAGGGCAGGGACAGCCCCAGCATTTT. Translated: CASSLGLGQGQPQHF.

V and J are TRBV29-1 and TRBJ1-2; the D gene is possibly TRBD1 (5 bases). The germline V gene encodes CDR1 SQVTM and CDR2 ANQGSEA. Trimming took off 1 base at V and 8 bases at J, with 11 bases between the two ends. The CDR3 covers 12 residues. The CDR3 DNA follows: TGCAGCGTTGAAGGGGGCGTTGGAGGCTACACCTTC. It translates to CSVEGGVGGYTF.

The V and J genes are TRBV27 and TRBJ1-6; no reliable D call. CDR1 is MNHEY, CDR2 SMNVEV, per germline (reference sequence). V lost 5 bases and J 14 bases, leaving 16 bases between the germline ends. The CDR3 is 13 amino acids. The CDR3 sequence is CASSPGGSRALHF. DNA for the CDR3: TGTGCCAGCAGTCCAGGCGGGTCAAGGGCCCTCCACTTT.

The CDR3 sequence: CASSELAANQPQHF. CDR3 DNA sequence: TGTGCCAGCAGTGAACTGGCAGCAAATCAGCCCCAGCATTTT. The chain links TRBV6-1 to TRBJ1-5; no definite D call. The CDR3 contains 14 residues. Germline V gene data show CDR1 as MNHNS and CDR2 as SASEGT. V shed 2 bases and J shed 4 bases, with 9 bases lying between them.